This T cell receptor beta chain was recovered during a study of T cell responses to AZD1222 COVID-19 vaccine. Study-wide results and limits: Baseline seropositivity characterized only six AZD1222 recipients. Scientists sampled the repertoires only once the peak T cell response had passed. Two AZD1222 doses significantly raised spike-specific TCR breadth and depth over controls. Unmutated variant regions are reportedly targeted by nearly half of spike-specific TCRs.

Of note for this clone: Its antigen is as yet unknown.

Clones were read by immunoSEQ multiplex PCR, and TCRdb kept only the in-frame ones, dropping some. Among 100,000 to 150,000 clones listed, 80% to 90% were seen once. The sequencing here drew on peripheral blood, taken on day 0 of AZD1222 vaccination. This clonotype was sampled from an adult in good health.

The CDR3 is CAISAPGQGAGSPLHF. CDR3 nucleotides: TGTGCCATCAGCGCGCCGGGACAGGGGGCAGGATCACCCCTCCACTTT. The chain is built from TRBV10-3 and TRBJ1-6; TRBD1 matches 12 bases. Germline CDR1 is ENHRY and CDR2 is SYGVKD. V was pared by 6 bases and J by 10 bases, with 10 bases of the junction left unmatched. CDR3 length: 16 amino acids.